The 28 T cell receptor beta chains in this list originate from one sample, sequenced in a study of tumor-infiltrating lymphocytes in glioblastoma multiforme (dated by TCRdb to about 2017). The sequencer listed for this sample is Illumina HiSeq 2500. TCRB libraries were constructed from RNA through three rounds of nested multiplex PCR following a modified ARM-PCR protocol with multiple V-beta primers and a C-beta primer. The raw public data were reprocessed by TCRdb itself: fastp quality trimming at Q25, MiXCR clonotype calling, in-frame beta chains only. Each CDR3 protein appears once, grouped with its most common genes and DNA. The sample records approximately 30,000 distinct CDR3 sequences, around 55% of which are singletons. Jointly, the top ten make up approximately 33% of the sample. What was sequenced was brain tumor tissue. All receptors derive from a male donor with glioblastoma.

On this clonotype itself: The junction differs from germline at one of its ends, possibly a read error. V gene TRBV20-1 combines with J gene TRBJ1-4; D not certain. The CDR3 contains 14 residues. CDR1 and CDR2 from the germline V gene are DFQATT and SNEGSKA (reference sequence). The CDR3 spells CSAREERATEELFF. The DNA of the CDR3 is TGCAGTGCTAGAGAGGAGCGGGCAACTGAAGAACTGTTTTTT.

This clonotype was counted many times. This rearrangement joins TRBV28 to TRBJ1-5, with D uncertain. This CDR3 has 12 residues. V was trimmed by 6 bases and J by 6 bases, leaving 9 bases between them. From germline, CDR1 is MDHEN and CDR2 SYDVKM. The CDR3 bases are TGTGCCAGCAGCCCCGTCGTTCAGCCCCAGCATTTT. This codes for CASSPVVQPQHF.

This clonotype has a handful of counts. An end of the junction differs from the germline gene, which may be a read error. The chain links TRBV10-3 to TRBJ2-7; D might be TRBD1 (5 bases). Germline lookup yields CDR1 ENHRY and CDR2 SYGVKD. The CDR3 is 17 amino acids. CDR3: CAISESTATALTYEEYF. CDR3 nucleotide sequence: TGTGCCATCAGTGAGTCGACGGCGACAGCCTTAACATACGAGGAGTACTTC.

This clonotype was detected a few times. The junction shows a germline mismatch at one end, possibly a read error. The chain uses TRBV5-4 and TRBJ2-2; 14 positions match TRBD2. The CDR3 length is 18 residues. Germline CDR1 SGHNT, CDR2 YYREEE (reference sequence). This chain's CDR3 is CASITGGTSGSIAGEQFF. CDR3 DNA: TGTGCCAGCATCACGGGTGGGACTAGCGGGAGCATCGCCGGGGAGCAGTTTTTT.

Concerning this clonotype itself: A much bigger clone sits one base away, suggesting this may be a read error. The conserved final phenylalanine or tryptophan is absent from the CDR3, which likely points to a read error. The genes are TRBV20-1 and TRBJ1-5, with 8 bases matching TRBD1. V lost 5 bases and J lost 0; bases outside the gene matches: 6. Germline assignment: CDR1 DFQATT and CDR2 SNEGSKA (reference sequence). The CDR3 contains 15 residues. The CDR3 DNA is TGCAGTGCTCGAGGGGACAGGTATAGCAATCAGCCCCAGCATCTT. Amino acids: CSARGDRYSNQPQHL.

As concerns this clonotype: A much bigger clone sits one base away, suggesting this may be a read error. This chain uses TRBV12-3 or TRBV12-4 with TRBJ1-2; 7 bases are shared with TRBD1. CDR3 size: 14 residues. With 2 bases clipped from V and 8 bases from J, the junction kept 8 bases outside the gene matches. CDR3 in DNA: TGTGCCAGCAGTTTAACCGTACAGGGGAACGGCTACACCTTC. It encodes CASSLTVQGNGYTF.

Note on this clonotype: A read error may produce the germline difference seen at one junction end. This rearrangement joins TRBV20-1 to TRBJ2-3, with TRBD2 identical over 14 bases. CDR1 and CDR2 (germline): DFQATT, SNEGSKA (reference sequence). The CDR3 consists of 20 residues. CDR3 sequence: CSARDWRRTSGRRSIDTEYF. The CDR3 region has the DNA TGCAGTGCTAGAGATTGGAGGAGGACTAGCGGGAGGCGTAGCATAGATACGGAGTATTTT.

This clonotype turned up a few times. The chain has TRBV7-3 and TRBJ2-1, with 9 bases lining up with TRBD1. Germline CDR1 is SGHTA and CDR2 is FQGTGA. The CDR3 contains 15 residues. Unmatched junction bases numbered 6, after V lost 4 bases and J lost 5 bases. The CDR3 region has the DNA TGTGCCAGCAGCTCCGGGACAGGGTTAAACAATGAGCAGTTCTTC. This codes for CASSSGTGLNNEQFF.

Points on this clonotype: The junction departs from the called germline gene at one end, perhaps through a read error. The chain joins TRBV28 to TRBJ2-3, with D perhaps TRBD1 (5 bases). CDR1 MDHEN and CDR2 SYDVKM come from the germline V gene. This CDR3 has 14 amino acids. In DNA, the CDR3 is TGTGCCAGCAGTTTCGGGCAGGGTCGAGATATGCAGTATTTT. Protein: CASSFGQGRDMQYF.

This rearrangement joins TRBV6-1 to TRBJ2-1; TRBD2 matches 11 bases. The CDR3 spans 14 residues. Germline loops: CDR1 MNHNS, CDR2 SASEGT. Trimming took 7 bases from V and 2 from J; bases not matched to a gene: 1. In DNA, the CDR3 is TGTGCCAGCAAGGGACTAGCGGCCTACAATGAGCAGTTCTTC. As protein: CASKGLAAYNEQFF.

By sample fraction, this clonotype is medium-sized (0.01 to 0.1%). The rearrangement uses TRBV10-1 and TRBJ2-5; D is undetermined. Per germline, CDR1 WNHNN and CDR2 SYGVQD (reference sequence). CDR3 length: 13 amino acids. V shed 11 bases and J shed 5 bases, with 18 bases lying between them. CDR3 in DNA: TGCGCCCCTGAGAGGTCCCTTGGGGAGACCCAGTACTTC. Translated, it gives CAPERSLGETQYF.

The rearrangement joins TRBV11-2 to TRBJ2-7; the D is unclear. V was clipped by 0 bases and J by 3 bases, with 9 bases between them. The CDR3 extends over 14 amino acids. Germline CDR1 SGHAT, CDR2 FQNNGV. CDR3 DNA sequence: TGTGCCAGCAGCTTAGACGTTAGGGTCTACGAGCAGTACTTC. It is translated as CASSLDVRVYEQYF.

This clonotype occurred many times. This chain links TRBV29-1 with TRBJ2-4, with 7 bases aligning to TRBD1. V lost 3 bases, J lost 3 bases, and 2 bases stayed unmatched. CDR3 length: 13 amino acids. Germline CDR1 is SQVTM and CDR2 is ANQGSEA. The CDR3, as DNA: TGCAGCGTTGACGGGGACAGCAAAAACATTCAGTACTTC. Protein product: CSVDGDSKNIQYF. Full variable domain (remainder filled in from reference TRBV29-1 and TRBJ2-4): SAVISQKPSRDICQRGTSLTIQCQVDSQVTMMFWYRQQPGQSLTLIATANQGSEATYESGFVIDKFPISRPNLTFSTLTVSNMSPEDSSIYLCSVDGDSKNIQYFGAGTRLSVL.

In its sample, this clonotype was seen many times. Here the CDR3 reads CASSLAGQGQETQYF. CDR3 DNA: TGTGCCAGCAGCTTAGCAGGACAGGGACAAGAGACCCAGTACTTC. V and J are TRBV7-9 and TRBJ2-5, with 8 bases identical to TRBD1. This CDR3 contains 15 residues. After removal of 0 bases from V and 2 bases from J, the junction contained 2 bases not matched to a gene. The germline V gene has CDR1 SEHNR and CDR2 FQNEAQ (reference sequence). The full variable domain, with the rest looked up from reference TRBV7-9 and TRBJ2-5, is DTGVSQNPRHKITKRGQNVTFRCDPISEHNRLYWYRQTLGQGPEFLTYFQNEAQLEKSRLLSDRFSAERPKGSFSTLEIQRTEQGDSAMYLCASSLAGQGQETQYFGPGTRLLVL.

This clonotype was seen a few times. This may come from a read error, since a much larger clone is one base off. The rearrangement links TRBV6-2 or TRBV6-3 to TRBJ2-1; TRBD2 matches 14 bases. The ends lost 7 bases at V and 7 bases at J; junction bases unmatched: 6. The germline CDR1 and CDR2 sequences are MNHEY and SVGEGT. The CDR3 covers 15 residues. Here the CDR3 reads CASITGLAGANEQFF. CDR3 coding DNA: TGTGCCAGCATTACGGGACTAGCGGGGGCAAATGAGCAGTTCTTC.

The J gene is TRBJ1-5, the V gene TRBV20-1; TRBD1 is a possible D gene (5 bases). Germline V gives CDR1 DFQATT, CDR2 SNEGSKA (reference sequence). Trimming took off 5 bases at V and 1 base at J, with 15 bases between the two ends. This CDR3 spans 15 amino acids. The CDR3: CSAGISRASNQPQHF. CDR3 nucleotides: TGCAGTGCTGGTATTAGCAGGGCCAGCAATCAGCCCCAGCATTTT.

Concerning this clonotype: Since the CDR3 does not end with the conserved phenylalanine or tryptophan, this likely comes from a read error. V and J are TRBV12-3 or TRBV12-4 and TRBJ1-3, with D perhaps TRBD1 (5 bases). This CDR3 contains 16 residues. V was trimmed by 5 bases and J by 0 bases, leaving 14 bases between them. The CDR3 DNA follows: TGTGCCAGCAGTCAAGGGTCAGGGAGCTCTGGAAACACCATATATCTT. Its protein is CASSQGSGSSGNTIYL.

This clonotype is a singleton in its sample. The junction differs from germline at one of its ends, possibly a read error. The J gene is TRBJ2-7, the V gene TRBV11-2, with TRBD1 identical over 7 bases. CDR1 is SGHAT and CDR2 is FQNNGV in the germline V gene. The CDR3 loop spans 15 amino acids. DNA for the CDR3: TGCGCCACCAGCGTATCCCGTGACAGGGAATACGAGCAGTACTTC. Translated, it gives CATSVSRDREYEQYF.

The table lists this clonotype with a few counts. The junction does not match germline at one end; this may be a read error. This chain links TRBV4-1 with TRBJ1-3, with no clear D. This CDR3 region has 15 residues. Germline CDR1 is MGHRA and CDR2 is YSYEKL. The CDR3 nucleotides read TGCGCCAGCAGCCAAGTTCCGGGGAACGGAATCACCATATATTTT. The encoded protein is CASSQVPGNGITIYF.

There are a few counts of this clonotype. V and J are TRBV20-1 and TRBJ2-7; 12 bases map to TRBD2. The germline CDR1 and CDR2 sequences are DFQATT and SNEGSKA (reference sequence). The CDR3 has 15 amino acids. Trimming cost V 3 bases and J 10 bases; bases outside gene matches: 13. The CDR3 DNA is TGCAGTGCTAGGGGGGGACTAGCGGGTCTCTACAAACAGTACTTC. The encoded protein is CSARGGLAGLYKQYF.

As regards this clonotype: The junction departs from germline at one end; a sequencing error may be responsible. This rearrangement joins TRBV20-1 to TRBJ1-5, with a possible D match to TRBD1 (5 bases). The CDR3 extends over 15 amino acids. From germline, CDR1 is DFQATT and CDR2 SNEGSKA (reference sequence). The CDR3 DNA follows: TGCAGTGCTAGTCAGGGTCACAGAGGAGATCAGTCCCAGCATTTT. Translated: CSASQGHRGDQSQHF.

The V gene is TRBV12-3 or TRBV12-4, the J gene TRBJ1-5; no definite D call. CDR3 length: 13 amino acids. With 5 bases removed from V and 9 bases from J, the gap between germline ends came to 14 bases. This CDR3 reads CASSILGIGPQHF. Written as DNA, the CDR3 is TGTGCCAGCAGTATATTGGGTATTGGGCCCCAGCATTTT.

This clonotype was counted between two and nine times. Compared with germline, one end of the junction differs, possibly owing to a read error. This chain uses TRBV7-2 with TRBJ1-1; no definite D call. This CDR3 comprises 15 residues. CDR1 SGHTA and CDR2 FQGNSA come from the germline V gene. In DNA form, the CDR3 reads TGTGCCAGCAGCTTAGGTTCATACGGGAACACTCAAGCTTTCTTT. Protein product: CASSLGSYGNTQAFF.

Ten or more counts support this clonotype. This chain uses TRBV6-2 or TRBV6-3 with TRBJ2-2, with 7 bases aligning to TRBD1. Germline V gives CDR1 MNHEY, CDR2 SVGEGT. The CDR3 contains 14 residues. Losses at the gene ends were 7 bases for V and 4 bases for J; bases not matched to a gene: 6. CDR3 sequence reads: CASTRQGGTGELFF. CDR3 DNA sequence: TGTGCCAGCACGAGACAGGGTGGCACCGGGGAGCTGTTTTTT.

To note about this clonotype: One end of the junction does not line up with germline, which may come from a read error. For the CDR3, the DNA is TGCACAAGCAGTGAGGCAGGGGCCGGGGCAGACACGCAGTATTTT. This encodes CTSSEAGAGADTQYF. The chain combines TRBV10-2 with TRBJ2-3; D perhaps matches TRBD1 (6 bases). This CDR3 is built from 15 residues. Looked up from germline, CDR1 is WSHSY and CDR2 is SAAADI.

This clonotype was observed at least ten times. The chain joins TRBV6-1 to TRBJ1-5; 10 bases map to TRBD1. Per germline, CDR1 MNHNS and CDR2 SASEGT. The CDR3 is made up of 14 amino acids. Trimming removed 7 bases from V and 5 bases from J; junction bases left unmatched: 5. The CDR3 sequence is CASTPGTGDQPQHF. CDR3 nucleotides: TGTGCCAGCACCCCAGGGACAGGGGATCAGCCCCAGCATTTT.

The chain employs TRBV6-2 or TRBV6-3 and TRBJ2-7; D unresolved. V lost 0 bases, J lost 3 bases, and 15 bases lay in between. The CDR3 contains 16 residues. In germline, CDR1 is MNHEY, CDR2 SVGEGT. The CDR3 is CASSYSPQKLGYEQYF. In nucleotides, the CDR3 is TGTGCCAGCAGTTACTCGCCGCAGAAACTTGGCTACGAGCAGTACTTC.

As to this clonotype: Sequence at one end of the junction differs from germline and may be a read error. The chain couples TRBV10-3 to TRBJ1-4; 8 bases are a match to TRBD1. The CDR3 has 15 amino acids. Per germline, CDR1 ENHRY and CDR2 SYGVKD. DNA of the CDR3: TGTGTCATCAGTGCCGGACAGGGAGATAACGAAAAACTGTTTTTT. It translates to CVISAGQGDNEKLFF.